What follows are 29 T cell receptor beta chains derived from one specimen sequenced in a study of CD8+ T cells in alopecia areata. Sequencing templates came from extracted RNA that was reverse transcribed into cDNA. The repertoire was sequenced with immunoSEQ multiplex PCR; TCRdb's copy has only in-frame clones and lacks some. The sample yields 130,000 or so clones, about 86% seen once. The sample's treatment: oral pan-JAK inhibitor, 5-10 mg twice daily. The material was CD8+ T cells sorted from blood, obtained at week 4, from a patient treated with tofacitinib. The receptors derive from a human donor with alopecia areata.

V is TRBV4-1 and J is TRBJ2-1; 7 bases fit TRBD1. The CDR3 spans 13 residues. Germline V gene sequence: CDR1 MGHRA, CDR2 YSYEKL. With 4 bases clipped from V and 8 bases from J, the junction kept 5 bases outside the gene matches. As DNA, the CDR3 is TGCGCCAGCAGCCCGACAGGGTTGGATGAGCAGTTCTTC. This sequence encodes CASSPTGLDEQFF.

This chain connects TRBV2 to TRBJ2-3, with TRBD1 identical over 8 bases. Germline V lookup: CDR1 SNHLY, CDR2 FYNNEI. The CDR3 totals 16 residues. V shed 7 bases and J 0 bases; nucleotides not matched to a gene: 9. The CDR3 spells CASKVGTGGSTDTQYF. The CDR3 DNA sequence: TGTGCCAGCAAGGTTGGAACAGGGGGGAGCACAGATACGCAGTATTTT.

CDR3 amino acids: CASGWTAGAYGYTF. The CDR3 region has the DNA TGTGCCAGCGGGTGGACGGCCGGAGCGTATGGCTACACCTTC. The V gene is TRBV27, the J gene TRBJ1-2; D not resolved. The CDR3 loop spans 14 amino acids. V was cut by 8 bases and J by 5 bases, with 18 bases left in between. Germline V gene lookup returns CDR1 MNHEY and CDR2 SMNVEV (reference sequence).

V usage is TRBV11-2 and J usage is TRBJ1-1; 9 bases align to TRBD1. J was trimmed by 0 bases and V by 4 bases; bases with no gene match: 9. Germline CDR1 SGHAT, CDR2 FQNNGV. CDR3 size: 17 residues. The chain's CDR3 is CASSSESGTGMNTEAFF. CDR3 DNA: TGTGCCAGCAGCTCAGAATCCGGGACAGGGATGAACACTGAAGCTTTCTTT. The full variable domain, completed using reference TRBV11-2 and TRBJ1-1, is EAGVAQSPRYKIIEKRQSVAFWCNPISGHATLYWYQQILGQGPKLLIQFQNNGVVDDSQLPKDRFSAERLKGVDSTLKIQPAKLEDSAVYLCASSSESGTGMNTEAFFGQGTRLTVV.

V gene TRBV27 combines with J gene TRBJ2-5; TRBD1 agrees at 8 bases. The J call may be incorrect, as the DNA end agrees better with TRBJ2-7. CDR3 length equals 14 residues. The germline gives CDR1 MNHEY, CDR2 SMNVEV (reference sequence). The DNA of the CDR3 is TGTGCCAGCAGTTCGGCAGGGGGCAACTACGAGCAGTACTTC. Translation: CASSSAGGNYEQYF.

Comments on this clone: The sample carries other DNA sequences with the same CDR3. The chain uses TRBV6-5 and TRBJ2-7, with D perhaps TRBD2 (6 bases). Germline V gene lookup returns CDR1 MNHEY and CDR2 SVGAGI. The CDR3 totals 14 residues. Trimming took off 2 bases at V and 0 bases at J, with 8 bases between the two ends. The CDR3 here is CASSYGRSSYEQYF. In DNA, the CDR3 is TGTGCCAGCAGTTACGGGAGGAGCTCCTACGAGCAGTACTTC.

This clone was detected once. The chain employs TRBV27 and TRBJ2-3, with 7 bases matching TRBD1. Germline V gives CDR1 MNHEY, CDR2 SMNVEV (reference sequence). The CDR3 sequence is 15 residues long. With V trimmed by 5 bases and J by 4 bases, 9 bases remained unmatched. The CDR3 DNA is TGTGCCAGCAGTCCATCACAGGGGCCGGCAGATACGCAGTATTTT. Translation gives CASSPSQGPADTQYF.

The genes are TRBV4-1 and TRBJ1-5, with TRBD1 identical over 9 bases. Trimming at V came to 0 bases and at J to 4 bases, leaving 1 base not matched to a gene. The CDR3 spans 15 residues. In germline, CDR1 is MGHRA, CDR2 YSYEKL. CDR3 nucleotides: TGCGCCAGCAGCCAAGAGGACAGGGGAAATCAGCCCCAGCATTTT. Amino acid sequence: CASSQEDRGNQPQHF.

V usage is TRBV23-1 and J usage is TRBJ2-7, with 7 bases that match TRBD1. TRBV23-1 is labeled an ORF, and its function is uncertain. The CDR3 covers 18 residues. V lost 6 bases and J lost 2; bases outside the gene matches: 19. The CDR3 here is CASSRPGQQRHLTYEQYF. In DNA form, the CDR3 reads TGCGCCAGCAGCAGACCGGGACAGCAACGCCATCTAACCTACGAGCAGTACTTC.

The V call is TRBV30, the J call TRBJ1-5; unclear D gene. V shed 4 bases and J shed 3 bases, with 10 bases lying between them. Germline lookup yields CDR1 GTSNPN and CDR2 SVGIG (reference sequence). The CDR3 has 13 residues. Here the CDR3 DNA reads TGTGCCTGGACTCGGGATATCAATCAGCCCCAGCATTTT. Translated: CAWTRDINQPQHF.

A word on this clone: The sample has other DNA sequences that encode this CDR3 too. In nucleotides, the CDR3 is TGTGCCAGCAGCTTGGCTAGCGGGAGCTACGAGCAGTACTTC. This translates into CASSLASGSYEQYF. The chain combines TRBV7-9 with TRBJ2-7; 10 positions agree with TRBD2. With V trimmed by 3 bases and J by 3 bases, 2 bases remained unmatched. Germline CDR1 and CDR2: SEHNR and FQNEAQ (reference sequence). The CDR3 totals 14 residues.

The chain uses TRBV27 and TRBJ2-3, with D perhaps matching TRBD1 (5 bases). V was clipped by 5 bases and J by 5 bases, with 14 bases between them. The CDR3 extends over 14 amino acids. In germline, CDR1 is MNHEY, CDR2 SMNVEV (reference sequence). CDR3 nucleotide sequence: TGTGCCAGCAGTCCCCGAGACAGAGGAGATACGCAGTATTTT. Its translation: CASSPRDRGDTQYF.

The V call is TRBV4-1, the J call TRBJ2-3, with 12 nucleotides matching TRBD2. The CDR3 sequence is 16 residues long. V lost 5 bases and J lost 2; bases outside the gene matches: 5. Germline V gives CDR1 MGHRA, CDR2 YSYEKL. In DNA form, the CDR3 reads TGCGCCAGCAGCACCCGGACTAGCGGGAACACAGATACGCAGTATTTT. This gives the protein CASSTRTSGNTDTQYF.

The chain employs TRBV4-2 and TRBJ2-1; no clear D gene. The CDR3 has 16 amino acids. CDR1 and CDR2 (germline): LGHNA, YNFKEQ. Trimming stripped 0 bases from V and 5 bases from J, with 14 bases between. Here the CDR3 DNA reads TGTGCCAGCAGCCAAGATCTGTCCCACCCGGACAATGAGCAGTTCTTC. It encodes CASSQDLSHPDNEQFF.

Comment on this clone: At one of its ends the junction is not consistent with the germline gene, which may arise from a read error. V is TRBV7-7 and J is TRBJ2-2, with D maybe TRBD1 (5 bases). Germline values: CDR1 SSHAT, CDR2 FNYEAQ (reference sequence). The CDR3 runs 13 residues. DNA for the CDR3: TGTGCTAGCAGCTTGCAGGGCACCGGGGAGCTGTTTTTT. Protein sequence: CASSLQGTGELFF.

V usage is TRBV5-1 and J usage is TRBJ2-7; 9 bases fit TRBD2. CDR1 and CDR2 from the germline V gene are SGHRS and YFSETQ. V lost 0 bases to trimming and J lost 3 bases; unmatched junction nucleotides: 4. The CDR3 is 15 amino acids. CDR3 sequence: CASSLGTSELYEQYF. DNA of the CDR3: TGCGCCAGCAGCTTGGGGACTAGCGAGCTCTACGAGCAGTACTTC.

The chain couples TRBV19 to TRBJ2-7; no clear D. Trimming shortened V by 3 bases and J by 4 bases, and 16 bases separated the two germline ends. Germline V gene sequence: CDR1 LNHDA, CDR2 SQIVND (reference sequence). The CDR3 is made up of 15 amino acids. The CDR3 loop is CASSIFVGIRYEQYF. The CDR3 DNA reads TGTGCCAGTAGTATTTTCGTGGGAATTCGGTACGAGCAGTACTTC.

The chain links TRBV7-8 to TRBJ2-3; 13 nucleotides align to TRBD2. The CDR3 spans 15 residues. Germline values: CDR1 SGHVS, CDR2 FQNEAQ. Trimming cost V 6 bases and J 4 bases; bases outside gene matches: 4. For the CDR3, the DNA is TGTGCCAGCAGTATGGGGACTAGCGGGGCAGATACGCAGTATTTT. Translation: CASSMGTSGADTQYF.

The chain uses TRBV7-9 and TRBJ2-7; 10 bases align to TRBD2. The CDR3 sequence is 13 residues long. Germline loops: CDR1 SEHNR, CDR2 FQNEAQ (reference sequence). Germline trimming cut 3 bases from V and 10 bases from J; bases unmatched to any gene: 6. For the CDR3, the DNA is TGTGCCAGCAGCTTGGGCACTAGCGGGGATCAGTACTTC. Amino acids: CASSLGTSGDQYF.

A note on this clone: Other nucleotide sequences in the sample specify the same CDR3. The chain links TRBV6-5 to TRBJ2-1; 8 bases are a match to TRBD2. Per germline, CDR1 MNHEY and CDR2 SVGAGI. Germline trimming cut 2 bases from V and 5 bases from J; bases unmatched to any gene: 5. This CDR3 has 15 residues. CDR3 sequence reads: CASSYGTSGNNEQFF. The CDR3 DNA reads as TGTGCCAGCAGTTACGGCACTAGCGGAAACAATGAGCAGTTCTTC.

This rearrangement joins TRBV6-1 to TRBJ2-3; 9 bases align to TRBD1. The J segment lost 4 bases and the V segment lost 0 bases, leaving 11 bases of the junction unmatched. Germline CDR1 reads MNHNS; CDR2 reads SASEGT. The CDR3 spans 18 residues. The CDR3 loop reads CASSEARTGQGSSDTQYF. Here the CDR3 DNA reads TGTGCCAGCAGTGAAGCACGCACTGGACAGGGGTCGTCAGATACGCAGTATTTT.

The chain employs TRBV7-9 and TRBJ1-2, with D possibly being TRBD1 (6 bases). CDR1 and CDR2 from the germline V gene are SEHNR and FQNEAQ (reference sequence). The ends were cut back, 4 bases at V and 0 bases at J, with 12 bases in the middle. The CDR3 has 15 amino acids. Here the CDR3 DNA reads TGTGCCAGCAGCTCTCCGACAGGAGCTAACTATGGCTACACCTTC. Translation gives CASSSPTGANYGYTF. Full variable domain (outside the CDR3, taken from reference TRBV7-9 and TRBJ1-2): DTGVSQNPRHKITKRGQNVTFRCDPISEHNRLYWYRQTLGQGPEFLTYFQNEAQLEKSRLLSDRFSAERPKGSFSTLEIQRTEQGDSAMYLCASSSPTGANYGYTFGSGTRLTVV.

The V gene is TRBV7-9, the J gene TRBJ2-4; the D gene is possibly TRBD1 (6 bases). Germline CDR1 SEHNR, CDR2 FQNEAQ (reference sequence). This CDR3 spans 15 amino acids. Trimming cost V 1 base and J 6 bases, with 13 bases left between them. CDR3 amino acids: CASSLGGPLRNIQYF. CDR3 DNA: TGTGCCAGCAGCTTAGGGGGGCCGTTGCGAAACATTCAGTACTTC.

V and J are TRBV5-1 and TRBJ2-1; the D is unclear. Trimming took 4 bases from V and 7 from J, leaving 15 bases between them. The CDR3 is 14 amino acids. Germline V gene sequence: CDR1 SGHRS, CDR2 YFSETQ. The DNA for the CDR3 is TGCGCCAGCAGCCACGGGTCGGACGGGAATGAGCAGTTCTTC. Amino acids: CASSHGSDGNEQFF. Drawing the rest from reference TRBV5-1 and TRBJ2-1, the complete variable domain is KAGVTQTPRYLIKTRGQQVTLSCSPISGHRSVSWYQQTPGQGLQFLFEYFSETQRNKGNFPGRFSGRQFSNSRSEMNVSTLELGDSALYLCASSHGSDGNEQFFGPGTRLTVL.

The chain has TRBV29-1 and TRBJ2-1; D is perhaps TRBD2 (5 bases). The length of the CDR3 is 12 residues. The germline gives CDR1 SQVTM, CDR2 ANQGSEA. The V end was cut by 7 bases, the J end by 7 bases, with 14 bases between. The CDR3 reads CSGWGVGNEQFF. The CDR3 nucleotides read TGCAGCGGGTGGGGAGTGGGGAATGAGCAGTTCTTC.

The V call is TRBV11-2, the J call TRBJ2-3; 10 bases agree with TRBD2. The CDR3 sequence is 16 residues long. J gave up 5 bases and V 1 base, and 6 bases lay outside the gene matches. Looked up from germline, CDR1 is SGHAT and CDR2 is FQNNGV. The CDR3 is CASSLVWTSGQDTQYF. For the CDR3, the DNA is TGTGCCAGCAGCTTAGTGTGGACTAGCGGTCAAGATACGCAGTATTTT.

The V gene is TRBV19, the J gene TRBJ2-7, with D unclear. Trimming took off 4 bases at V and 3 bases at J, with 7 bases between the two ends. This CDR3 comprises 12 residues. From germline, CDR1 is LNHDA and CDR2 SQIVND (reference sequence). Written as DNA, the CDR3 is TGTGCCAGTAGTAACCCCGACTACGAGCAGTACTTC. This gives the protein CASSNPDYEQYF.

This clone has just one count. The V and J genes are TRBV7-8 and TRBJ1-5; no firm D call. CDR1 is SGHVS, CDR2 FQNEAQ, per germline. The CDR3 totals 13 residues. Trimming took 2 bases from V and 4 from J, leaving 6 bases between them. The CDR3 spells CASSLSPNQPQHF. CDR3 nucleotide sequence: TGTGCCAGCAGCTTATCTCCGAATCAGCCCCAGCATTTT. Variable domain in full (rest from reference TRBV7-8 and TRBJ1-5): GAGVSQSPRYKVAKRGQDVALRCDPISGHVSLFWYQQALGQGPEFLTYFQNEAQLDKSGLPSDRFFAERPEGSVSTLKIQRTQQEDSAVYLCASSLSPNQPQHFGDGTRLSIL.

The genes are TRBV5-1 and TRBJ1-6; the D gene is possibly TRBD1 (6 bases). V was cut by 0 bases and J by 7 bases, with 11 bases left in between. The CDR3 is made up of 15 amino acids. Germline CDR1 SGHRS, CDR2 YFSETQ. CDR3 bases: TGCGCCAGCAGCTTGGTAACAGGGTTCAATTCACCCCTCCACTTT. Its translation is CASSLVTGFNSPLHF.